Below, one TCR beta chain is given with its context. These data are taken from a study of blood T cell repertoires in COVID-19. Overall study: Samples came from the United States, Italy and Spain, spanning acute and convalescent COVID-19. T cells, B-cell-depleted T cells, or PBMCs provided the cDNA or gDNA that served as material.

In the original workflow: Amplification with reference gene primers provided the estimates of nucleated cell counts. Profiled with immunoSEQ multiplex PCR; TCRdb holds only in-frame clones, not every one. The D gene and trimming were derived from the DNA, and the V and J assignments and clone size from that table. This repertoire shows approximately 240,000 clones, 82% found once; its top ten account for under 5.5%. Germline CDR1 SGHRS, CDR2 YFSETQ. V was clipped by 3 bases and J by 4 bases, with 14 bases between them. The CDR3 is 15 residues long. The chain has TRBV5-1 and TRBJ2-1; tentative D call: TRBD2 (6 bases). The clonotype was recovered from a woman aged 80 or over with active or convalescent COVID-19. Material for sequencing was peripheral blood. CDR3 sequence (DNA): TGCGCCAGCAGCTCGGGTGGCGGGGCTTACAATGAGCAGTTCTTC. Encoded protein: CASSSGGGAYNEQFF.